This T cell receptor (beta chain) was captured in a study of T cell changes during pregnancy in multiple sclerosis. Per germline, CDR1 KGHSH and CDR2 LQKENI. Trimming took off 8 bases at V and 3 bases at J, with 11 bases between the two ends. This CDR3 is 13 amino acids long. The data were produced by immunoSEQ multiplex PCR, yet TCRdb's version contains in-frame clones alone and is incomplete. The table includes about 80,000 clones, around 90% detected once. The chain links TRBV18 to TRBJ2-1; tentatively, D is TRBD2 (6 bases). This receptor was taken from a female donor with multiple sclerosis, enrolled in a pregnancy study. This material consisted of peripheral blood, taken before pregnancy. CDR3 coding DNA: TGTGCCAGCCGACCGACTAGCTACAATGAGCAGTTCTTC. It codes for CASRPTSYNEQFF.